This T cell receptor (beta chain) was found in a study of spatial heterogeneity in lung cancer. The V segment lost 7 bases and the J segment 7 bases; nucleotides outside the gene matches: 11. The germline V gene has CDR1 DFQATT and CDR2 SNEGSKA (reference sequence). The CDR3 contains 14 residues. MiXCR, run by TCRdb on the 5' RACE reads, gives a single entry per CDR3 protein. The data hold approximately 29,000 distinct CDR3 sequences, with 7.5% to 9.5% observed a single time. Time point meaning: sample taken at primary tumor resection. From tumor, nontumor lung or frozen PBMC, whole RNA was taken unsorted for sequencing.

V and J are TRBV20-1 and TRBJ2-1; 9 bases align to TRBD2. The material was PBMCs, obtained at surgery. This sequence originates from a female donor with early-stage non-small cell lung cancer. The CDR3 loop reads CSEIAGDPWNEQFF. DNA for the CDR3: TGCAGTGAAATAGCGGGAGACCCGTGGAATGAGCAGTTCTTC.